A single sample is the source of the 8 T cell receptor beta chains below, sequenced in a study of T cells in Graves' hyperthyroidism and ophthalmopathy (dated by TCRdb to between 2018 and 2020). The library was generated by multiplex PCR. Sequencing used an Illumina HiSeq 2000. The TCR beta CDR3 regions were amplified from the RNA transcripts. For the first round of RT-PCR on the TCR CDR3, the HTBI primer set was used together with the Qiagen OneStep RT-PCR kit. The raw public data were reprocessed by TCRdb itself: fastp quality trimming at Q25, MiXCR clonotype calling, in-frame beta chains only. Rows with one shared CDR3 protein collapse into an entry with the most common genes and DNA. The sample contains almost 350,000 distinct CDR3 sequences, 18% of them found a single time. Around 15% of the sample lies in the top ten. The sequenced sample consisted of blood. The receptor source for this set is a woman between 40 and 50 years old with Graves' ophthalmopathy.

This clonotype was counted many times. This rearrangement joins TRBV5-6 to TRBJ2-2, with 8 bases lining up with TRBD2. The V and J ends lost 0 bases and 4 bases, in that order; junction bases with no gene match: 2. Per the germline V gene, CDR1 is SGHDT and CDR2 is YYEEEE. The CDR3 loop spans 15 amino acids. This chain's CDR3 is CASSLELAVTGELFF. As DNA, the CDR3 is TGTGCCAGCAGCTTGGAACTAGCGGTCACCGGGGAGCTGTTTTTT.

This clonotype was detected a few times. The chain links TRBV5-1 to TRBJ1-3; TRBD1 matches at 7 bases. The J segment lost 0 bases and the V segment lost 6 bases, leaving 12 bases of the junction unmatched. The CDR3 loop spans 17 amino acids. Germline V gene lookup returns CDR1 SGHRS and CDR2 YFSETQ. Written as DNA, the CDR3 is TGCGCCAGCATCAGCACACCGACAGGGAGCTCTGGAAACACCATATATTTT. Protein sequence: CASISTPTGSSGNTIYF.

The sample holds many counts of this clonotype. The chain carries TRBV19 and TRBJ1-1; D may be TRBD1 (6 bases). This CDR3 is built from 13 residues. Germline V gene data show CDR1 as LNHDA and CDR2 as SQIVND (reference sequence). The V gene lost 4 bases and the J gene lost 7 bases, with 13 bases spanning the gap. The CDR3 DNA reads TGTGCCAGTAGTACCCCAGGGGAGGTTGAAGCTTTCTTT. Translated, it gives CASSTPGEVEAFF.

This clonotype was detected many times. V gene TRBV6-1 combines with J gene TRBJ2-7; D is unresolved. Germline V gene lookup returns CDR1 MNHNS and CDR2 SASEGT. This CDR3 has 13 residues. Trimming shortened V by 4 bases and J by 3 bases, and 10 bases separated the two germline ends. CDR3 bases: TGTGCCAGCAGTGTGGCTAGATTCTACGAGCAGTACTTC. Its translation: CASSVARFYEQYF.

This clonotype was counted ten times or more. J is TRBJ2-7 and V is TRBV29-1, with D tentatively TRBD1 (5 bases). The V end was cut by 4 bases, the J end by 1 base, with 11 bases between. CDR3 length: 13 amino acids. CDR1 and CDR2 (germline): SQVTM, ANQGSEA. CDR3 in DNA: TGCAGCGTTGTTTCAAGGGGATCCTACGAGCAGTACTTC. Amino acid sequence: CSVVSRGSYEQYF.

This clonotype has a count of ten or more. This chain's CDR3 is CASSPQGFTEAFF. The CDR3 nucleotides are TGTGCCAGTAGTCCACAGGGTTTTACTGAAGCTTTCTTT. The V and J genes are TRBV19 and TRBJ1-1, with D possibly matching TRBD1 (6 bases). The germline gives CDR1 LNHDA, CDR2 SQIVND (reference sequence). The CDR3 runs 13 residues. Trimming stripped 5 bases from V and 5 bases from J, with 12 bases between.

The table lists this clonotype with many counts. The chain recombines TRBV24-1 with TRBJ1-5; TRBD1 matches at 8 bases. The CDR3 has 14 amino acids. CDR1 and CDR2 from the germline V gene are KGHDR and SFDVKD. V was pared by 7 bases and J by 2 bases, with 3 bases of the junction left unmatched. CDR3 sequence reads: CATSSGQGNQPQHF. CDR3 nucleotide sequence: TGTGCCACCAGCTCGGGACAGGGCAATCAGCCCCAGCATTTT.

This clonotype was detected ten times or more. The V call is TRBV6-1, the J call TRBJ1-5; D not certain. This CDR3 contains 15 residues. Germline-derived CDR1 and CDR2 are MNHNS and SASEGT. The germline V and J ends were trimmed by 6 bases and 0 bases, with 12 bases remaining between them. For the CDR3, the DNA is TGTGCCAGCAGCTGGACCCTCCATAGCAATCAGCCCCAGCATTTT. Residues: CASSWTLHSNQPQHF.